The 32 T cell receptor beta chains below were found in one sample sequenced in a study of T cells expressing NK-cell markers. One entry per CDR3 protein, without DNA, is what TCRdb gives after re-calling the 5' RACE reads. The table for this sample gives 350,000 to 400,000 distinct CDR3 sequences. Material: blood T cells: a sorted CD56 or NKG2C T cell subset, CD4+ or CD8+ T cells, or bulk PBMC T cells (not recorded which). Receptors originate from a woman aged 50 to 60 in good health.

The genes are TRBV4-1 and TRBJ2-1. CDR1 MGHRA and CDR2 YSYEKL come from the germline V gene. This CDR3 region has 13 residues. This CDR3 reads CASSQGRTNEQFF.

This chain uses TRBV12-5 with TRBJ1-1; TCRdb names TRBD1, which stays unverified in the absence of DNA. The CDR3 is made up of 15 amino acids. CDR1 and CDR2 (germline): LGHNT, FRNRAP. The CDR3 spells CASGLGTGGRTEAFF.

The chain carries TRBV27 and TRBJ2-3. The CDR3 runs to 13 residues. CDR1 and CDR2 (germline): MNHEY, SMNVEV (reference sequence). CDR3 in amino acids: CASSWGSAGSQYF.

The V call is TRBV5-1, the J call TRBJ1-4; TCRdb returns TRBD1, unconfirmable since there is no DNA. The CDR3 covers 16 residues. Germline-derived CDR1 and CDR2 are SGHRS and YFSETQ. The CDR3 protein is CASSLDRASTNEKLFF.

The chain links TRBV5-1 to TRBJ1-1; without DNA, the TCRdb call of TRBD1 cannot be checked. This CDR3 is 16 amino acids long. CDR1 is SGHRS, CDR2 YFSETQ, per germline. The CDR3 here is CASSRGDRMMNTEAFF.

The CDR3: CASSRGDRLSYEQYF. The V gene is TRBV5-6, the J gene TRBJ2-7; TCRdb indicates TRBD1, and absent DNA this call remains unverified. Germline assignment: CDR1 SGHDT and CDR2 YYEEEE. This CDR3 has 15 amino acids.

J is TRBJ2-5 and V is TRBV12-3 or TRBV12-4; TCRdb's assignment of TRBD1 cannot be checked, as there is no DNA. CDR3 size: 15 residues. The CDR3 here is CASSLARDNQETQYF.

The chain links TRBV29-1 to TRBJ1-2; checking the TCRdb D call of TRBD1 is not possible without DNA. This CDR3 comprises 14 residues. Germline CDR1 SQVTM, CDR2 ANQGSEA. The CDR3: CSVDGQGGIYGYTF.

The chain carries TRBV30 and TRBJ1-2; the TCRdb D gene call, TRBD1, has no DNA to confirm it. The length of the CDR3 is 13 residues. Germline V gene lookup returns CDR1 GTSNPN and CDR2 SVGIG (reference sequence). The CDR3 here is CAWSVGGPPGYTF.

This chain joins TRBV5-1 and TRBJ2-7; TCRdb's D gene call, TRBD2, goes unchecked for lack of DNA. The CDR3 consists of 15 residues. The germline gives CDR1 SGHRS, CDR2 YFSETQ. CDR3 region: CASSLDGAGGPEQYF.

The chain couples TRBV12-3 or TRBV12-4 to TRBJ2-5; absent DNA, TCRdb's TRBD2 call cannot be checked. The CDR3 totals 14 residues. This chain's CDR3 is CASREGTLQETQYF.

The chain recombines TRBV5-1 with TRBJ1-4; without DNA, the TCRdb call of TRBD1 cannot be checked. Germline assignment: CDR1 SGHRS and CDR2 YFSETQ. The CDR3 spans 14 residues. The CDR3: CASSFFALNEKLFF.

The chain uses TRBV7-9 and TRBJ2-5; with no DNA, the TCRdb D assignment of TRBD1 cannot be verified. The CDR3 runs 15 residues. CDR1 and CDR2 (germline): SEHNR, FQNEAQ (reference sequence). CDR3 in amino acids: CASSLGTGAAETQYF.

The chain recombines TRBV5-1 with TRBJ2-3; TCRdb calls TRBD2, which cannot be checked without DNA. The germline gives CDR1 SGHRS, CDR2 YFSETQ. This CDR3 is built from 14 residues. The CDR3 loop is CASSFGRERDTQYF.

The chain combines TRBV14 with TRBJ2-2. Germline V CDR1 and CDR2: SGHDN, FVKESK. The CDR3 loop spans 14 amino acids. CDR3 sequence: CASSQGSFLGELFF.

The chain uses TRBV6-1 and TRBJ2-7. The germline gives CDR1 MNHNS, CDR2 SASEGT. This CDR3 is 13 amino acids long. The CDR3 is CASSNLGNYEQYF.

The rearrangement joins TRBV12-3 or TRBV12-4 to TRBJ2-1; the D call of TRBD1 rests on TCRdb alone, since no DNA is present to check it. This CDR3 has 14 amino acids. Here the CDR3 reads CASSQDSQDNEQFF.

The chain employs TRBV9 and TRBJ2-7; TCRdb returns TRBD2, unconfirmable since there is no DNA. Germline V CDR1 and CDR2: SGDLS, YYNGEE. The CDR3 consists of 14 residues. This chain's CDR3 is CASSELAGGYEQYF.

The genes are TRBV6-5 and TRBJ2-1; TCRdb lists TRBD2, though no DNA is available to test this call. Germline-derived CDR1 and CDR2 are MNHEY and SVGAGI. The CDR3 is 15 residues long. The CDR3 loop is CASSYGTSPYNEQFF.

The chain has TRBV6-6 and TRBJ2-3; no DNA is available, so the TRBD2 call from TCRdb remains unchecked. The germline V gene has CDR1 MNHNY and CDR2 SVGAGI (reference sequence). The CDR3 extends over 18 amino acids. The CDR3 sequence is CASSNAFGLAGGTDTQYF.

The rearrangement joins TRBV9 to TRBJ2-1; TCRdb names TRBD2, which stays unverified in the absence of DNA. The CDR3 runs 16 residues. The V gene's germline CDR1 is SGDLS and CDR2 YYNGEE. The CDR3: CASSVVGSSGYNEQFF.

The chain recombines TRBV20-1 with TRBJ2-1. Looked up from germline, CDR1 is DFQATT and CDR2 is SNEGSKA (reference sequence). There are 11 residues in the CDR3. CDR3 sequence reads: CSALVLREQFF.

This chain connects TRBV6-2 or TRBV6-3 to TRBJ1-2. The CDR3 runs to 14 residues. Germline V gene lookup returns CDR1 MNHEY and CDR2 SVGEGT. This CDR3 is CASSYRSPYYGYTF.

The chain recombines TRBV2 with TRBJ2-3; TCRdb's D call of TRBD2 is untestable without DNA. The germline V gene encodes CDR1 SNHLY and CDR2 FYNNEI. This CDR3 is built from 16 residues. The CDR3 spells CANSLAQGLATDTQYF.

This chain joins TRBV10-3 and TRBJ1-1; lacking DNA, the TRBD1 call made by TCRdb goes unchecked. CDR3 length equals 14 residues. Germline V gene sequence: CDR1 ENHRY, CDR2 SYGVKD. The CDR3 sequence: CASATGAGDTEAFF.

The chain is built from TRBV6-6 and TRBJ2-1. The CDR3 runs to 14 residues. Germline-derived CDR1 and CDR2 are MNHNY and SVGAGI (reference sequence). The CDR3 sequence: CASSTDRNYNEQFF.

The V gene is TRBV5-1, the J gene TRBJ2-1; TCRdb selects TRBD2, and the lack of DNA leaves this call unchecked. Germline lookup yields CDR1 SGHRS and CDR2 YFSETQ. This CDR3 is built from 13 residues. The CDR3 loop is CASSWTGYNEQFF.

The V and J genes are TRBV5-1 and TRBJ2-1; the TRBD1 assignment by TCRdb is unverifiable without DNA. The CDR3 contains 14 residues. Germline loops: CDR1 SGHRS, CDR2 YFSETQ. The CDR3 region is CASSRGQAGNEQFF.

The chain joins TRBV6-5 to TRBJ2-3; the TCRdb call, TRBD1, lacks DNA for checking. The germline CDR1 and CDR2 sequences are MNHEY and SVGAGI. This CDR3 region has 14 residues. CDR3 amino acids: CASKKLGESDTQYF.

The chain is built from TRBV5-1 and TRBJ1-2. The CDR3 has 15 amino acids. Germline CDR1 and CDR2: SGHRS and YFSETQ. The chain's CDR3 is CASSLATPGTSGYTF. Full variable domain (outside the CDR3, taken from reference TRBV5-1 and TRBJ1-2): KAGVTQTPRYLIKTRGQQVTLSCSPISGHRSVSWYQQTPGQGLQFLFEYFSETQRNKGNFPGRFSGRQFSNSRSEMNVSTLELGDSALYLCASSLATPGTSGYTFGSGTRLTVV.

The chain has TRBV12-3 or TRBV12-4 and TRBJ2-1; TCRdb's assignment of TRBD2 cannot be checked, as there is no DNA. This CDR3 comprises 15 residues. The CDR3 protein is CASSSRTRTGNEQFF.

The chain couples TRBV7-9 to TRBJ2-6; TCRdb's D gene call, TRBD1, goes unchecked for lack of DNA. Germline V gene sequence: CDR1 SEHNR, CDR2 FQNEAQ (reference sequence). The CDR3 loop spans 18 amino acids. The CDR3 region is CASSSGTGLRVGANVLTF. Looking up the rest from reference TRBV7-9 and TRBJ2-6 gives the full variable domain: DTGVSQNPRHKITKRGQNVTFRCDPISEHNRLYWYRQTLGQGPEFLTYFQNEAQLEKSRLLSDRFSAERPKGSFSTLEIQRTEQGDSAMYLCASSSGTGLRVGANVLTFGAGSRLTVL.